The next 22 T cell receptor delta chains were all read from a single sample in a study of γδ T cells in repeated Plasmodium falciparum infection. Vgamma9/Vdelta2+ and Vdelta2-negative gammadelta T cells were flow-sorted from PBMC for bulk sequencing. With CATT, TCRdb re-called clones from the multiplex PCR reads. Of around 82,000 delta-chain clones in the sample, roughly 1.4% were seen once. The sample was gamma-delta T cells from blood. These receptors originate from a pool of human donors (malaria-infected and uninfected, not separated).

Concerning this clone itself: The protein given by TCRdb reflects a much larger clone and differs at residue 5 from this DNA's translation, likely from a read error; the protein shown is the DNA's translation. This chain uses TRDV3 with TRDJ2; tentative D call: TRDD2 (9 bases). No J gene was available from TCRdb, and it was assigned here by a germline match of the DNA. The germline V gene encodes CDR1 TVYSNPD and CDR2 GDNSRS (reference sequence). The CDR3 loop spans 19 amino acids. Trimming took 3 bases from V and 2 from J, leaving 28 bases between them. Here the CDR3 reads CAFLDLPTSWGILTAQLFF. The CDR3 region has the DNA TGTGCCTTCCTAGACCTTCCTACGTCTTGGGGGATCTTGACAGCACAACTCTTCTTT. The full variable domain, in which reference TRDV3 and TRDJ2 provide the parts outside the CDR3, is CDKVTQSSPDQTVASGSEVVLLCTYDTVYSNPDLFWYRIRPDYSFQFVFYGDNSRSEGADFTQGRFSVKHILTQKAFHLVISPVRTEDSATYYCAFLDLPTSWGILTAQLFFGKGTQLIVEP.

This clone was found a few times. This is likely an artifact of a read error, given a far larger clone one base away. This same CDR3 is encoded by further DNA sequences in the sample. The CDR3 sequence is CAPLPLLTGGLGTDKLIF. For the CDR3, the DNA is TGTGCCCCACTCCCGCTACTTACTGGGGGATTAGGAACCGATAAACTCATCTTT. The chain couples TRDV3 to TRDJ1, with 10 bases lining up with TRDD3. The J gene, left out of TCRdb, was set here by checking the DNA against germline. The germline V gene has CDR1 TVYSNPD and CDR2 GDNSRS (reference sequence). The CDR3 length is 18 residues. After removal of 5 bases from V and 2 bases from J, the junction contained 20 bases not matched to a gene.

The DNA of the CDR3 is TGTGCTCTTGGGGAACCTGCGAGGGGGACAAATAAACTCATCTTT. Translation gives CALGEPARGTNKLIF. The J gene is TRDJ1, the V gene TRDV1; possibly TRDD3 for D (6 bases). The J gene, not given by TCRdb, was assigned here from a germline match of the nucleotide sequence. This CDR3 is 15 amino acids long. Germline V lookup: CDR1 TSWWSYY, CDR2 QGS. Trimming cost V 1 base and J 6 bases, with 15 bases left between them.

This clone was recorded a few times. The TCRdb protein, from a much larger clone, departs from this DNA's translation at residue 10, likely by read error; the protein shown derives from the DNA. The chain recombines TRDV1 with TRDJ1; 8 bases fit TRDD3. Here the J gene came from matching the DNA to germline, since TCRdb omits it. Trimming at V came to 5 bases and at J to 0 bases, leaving 29 bases not matched to a gene. CDR3 length equals 23 residues. Germline values: CDR1 TSWWSYY, CDR2 QGS. CDR3 protein: CALGRTRASHVQLGVLHTDKLIF. The CDR3 nucleotides read TGTGCTCTTGGGAGAACCAGGGCTTCCCACGTCCAACTGGGGGTTCTACACACCGATAAACTCATCTTT.

This clone was recorded a few times. A far larger clone is only one base removed, so a read error is likely. In the same sample, other DNA sequences code for this CDR3. The rearrangement joins TRDV2 to TRDJ1; 8 positions match TRDD3. Because TCRdb records no J gene, it was assigned here through a match of the DNA to germline. After removal of 3 bases from V and 5 bases from J, the junction contained 25 bases not matched to a gene. This CDR3 spans 20 amino acids. CDR1 and CDR2 from the germline V gene are GEAIGNYY and EKD. CDR3 amino acids: CACDGGATRTGGYKVDKLIF. The CDR3 region has the DNA TGTGCCTGTGACGGGGGCGCCACTCGTACTGGGGGGTACAAAGTTGATAAACTCATCTTT.

A note on this clone: TCRdb's protein for this DNA is that of a much larger clone and differs from the translation at residue 3, likely a read error; the protein shown is the DNA translation. This chain joins TRDV1 and TRDJ1; possibly TRDD2 or TRDD3 for D (9 bases each). As TCRdb names no J gene, one was assigned here on the basis of a DNA match to germline. Germline V lookup: CDR1 TSWWSYY, CDR2 QGS. This CDR3 region has 24 residues. CDR3 region: CAPGDALPSYQVLGDFGYTDKLIF. The CDR3 nucleotides read TGTGCTCCTGGGGATGCGCTTCCTTCCTACCAGGTACTGGGGGACTTCGGGTACACCGATAAACTCATCTTT.

This clone was seen a few times. A far bigger clonotype differs at one base, so this is likely a read error. This sample includes further DNA sequences coding for the same CDR3. J is TRDJ1 and V is TRDV1, with 12 positions matching TRDD3. In the absence of a J gene in TCRdb, the DNA was matched to germline to assign it here. Germline V gives CDR1 TSWWSYY, CDR2 QGS. The CDR3 sequence is 19 residues long. The CDR3 sequence is CALGDPHASYLGDTYKLIF. In DNA, the CDR3 is TGCGCTCTTGGGGACCCACACGCTTCCTACCTGGGGGATACGTATAAACTCATCTTT.

This clone was counted only a few times. The TCRdb protein comes from a much larger clone and disagrees with this DNA's translation at residue 12, likely due to a read error; the protein given here is derived from the DNA. This chain joins TRDV1 and TRDJ1; a possible D gene is TRDD3 (5 bases). Per the germline V gene, CDR1 is TSWWSYY and CDR2 is QGS. Deletions cut 5 bases from V and 3 bases from J, with 22 bases between. CDR3 size: 17 residues. The CDR3 region is CALGRTKWGGLADKLIF. In DNA form, the CDR3 reads TGTGCTCTTGGGCGTACAAAGTGGGGAGGTCTCGCCGATAAACTCATCTTT.

Concerning this clone itself: Given a far larger clone just one base away, this is likely a sequencing read error. The sample holds other DNA sequences that translate to the same CDR3. V is TRDV1 and J is TRDJ1; 7 positions match TRDD3. J gave up 1 base and V 6 bases, and 11 bases lay outside the gene matches. The germline CDR1 and CDR2 sequences are TSWWSYY and QGS. The CDR3 spans 16 residues. CDR3 sequence: CALGEEADTCTDKLIF. CDR3 sequence (DNA): TGTGCTCTTGGAGAAGAGGCGGATACGTGCACCGATAAACTCATCTTT.

This clone came up a few times. TCRdb lists the protein of a much larger clone for this DNA, which differs at residue 9, so this is likely a read error; the protein given here is translated from the DNA itself. The V and J genes are TRDV2 and TRDJ1; maybe TRDD3 (5 bases). TCRdb leaves out the J gene; it was filled in here by matching the DNA to germline. The V gene's germline CDR1 is GEAIGNYY and CDR2 EKD. The CDR3 has 14 amino acids. V shed 0 bases and J shed 4 bases, with 11 bases lying between them. In DNA, the CDR3 is TGTGCCTGTGACACCATCTGGGAAGTCGATAAACTCATCTTT. It translates to CACDTIWEVDKLIF.

This clone was seen a few times. TCRdb attributes to this sequence the protein of a much larger clone, which differs from the DNA translation at residue 5; a read error is likely, and the protein displayed is translated from the DNA. V gene TRDV1 combines with J gene TRDJ1; possibly TRDD3 for D (9 bases). The J gene, missing from TCRdb, was assigned here through DNA to germline matching. V lost 4 bases to trimming and J lost 0 bases, with 33 bases between them. Germline assignment: CDR1 TSWWSYY and CDR2 QGS. CDR3 length: 22 residues. CDR3 in amino acids: CALGGPGLPSGGYQMYTDKLIF. In DNA, the CDR3 is TGTGCTCTTGGGGGACCTGGCCTTCCTAGTGGGGGATATCAAATGTACACCGATAAACTCATCTTT.

Worth noting for this clone: The protein recorded in TCRdb matches a much larger clone and deviates from this DNA's translation at residue 10, suggesting a read error; the protein here is obtained by translating the DNA. The chain is built from TRDV1 and TRDJ1; perhaps TRDD2 as D (6 bases). In the absence of a J gene in TCRdb, the DNA was matched to germline to assign it here. The V gene's germline CDR1 is TSWWSYY and CDR2 QGS. Deletions cut 4 bases from V and 0 bases from J, with 24 bases between. The CDR3 consists of 19 residues. DNA for the CDR3: TGTGCTCTTGGGGTCGCCTTCCCAACAGCTAATCCCTACACCGATAAACTCATCTTT. Amino acid sequence: CALGVAFPTANPYTDKLIF.

A remark on this clone: TCRdb pairs this DNA with a much larger clone's protein that differs at residue 10, likely a read error; the protein shown was translated from the DNA. The rearrangement links TRDV1 to TRDJ1, with D unresolved. The CDR3 has 17 residues. Between the trimmed V and J ends, which lost 1 base and 0 bases, there was a span of 15 bases. Germline CDR1 is TSWWSYY and CDR2 is QGS. The CDR3, as DNA: TGTGCTCTTGGGGAACGACTTCTAGTCAGGTACACCGATAAACTCATCTTT. Protein: CALGERLLVRYTDKLIF.

This clone has a handful of counts. This DNA's translation differs at residue 19 from TCRdb's protein, which comes from a much larger clone; a read error is likely, and the protein shown is translated from the DNA. The same CDR3 is also encoded by other DNA sequences in this sample. The chain links TRDV1 to TRDJ1; 13 bases agree with TRDD3. Here the J gene was assigned by germline matching of the DNA, as TCRdb has none. This CDR3 region has 25 residues. Per germline, CDR1 TSWWSYY and CDR2 QGS. After removal of 0 bases from V and 3 bases from J, the junction contained 28 bases not matched to a gene. This CDR3 is CALGELQSSYTKTGGYASPPDKLIF. CDR3 bases: TGTGCTCTTGGGGAACTACAGTCTTCCTACACAAAAACTGGGGGATACGCATCCCCCCCCGATAAACTCATCTTT.

This clone was seen many times. The protein recorded in TCRdb matches a much larger clone and deviates from this DNA's translation at residue 12, suggesting a read error; the protein here is obtained by translating the DNA. Here the CDR3 reads CACDPRGPLGDPNLTAQLFF. Here the CDR3 DNA reads TGTGCCTGTGACCCCAGAGGTCCTCTGGGGGATCCGAATCTGACAGCACAACTCTTCTTT. The chain is built from TRDV2 and TRDJ2; the match to TRDD3 covers 9 bases. Germline CDR1 and CDR2: GEAIGNYY and EKD. Losses at the gene ends were 3 bases for V and 3 bases for J; bases not matched to a gene: 19. The CDR3 is 20 amino acids.

This clone came up many times. This sample also contains other DNA sequences that code for the same CDR3. V and J are TRDV2 and TRDJ1; 9 nucleotides match TRDD3. The J gene, absent from TCRdb, was called here by matching the DNA to germline. Per germline, CDR1 GEAIGNYY and CDR2 EKD. The trim removed 0 bases at V and 0 bases at J, leaving 22 bases unmatched. This CDR3 region has 22 residues. CDR3 sequence: CACDTGEFVGDTRRPYTDKLIF. CDR3 DNA sequence: TGTGCCTGTGACACCGGAGAATTTGTTGGGGATACGCGGAGACCGTACACCGATAAACTCATCTTT.

The V and J genes are TRDV2 and TRDJ1, with 9 bases fitting TRDD3. The length of the CDR3 is 25 residues. V was clipped by 0 bases and J by 0 bases; unmatched bases: 31. Per germline, CDR1 GEAIGNYY and CDR2 EKD. CDR3 in amino acids: CACDTVFPTGPHSSGGLVDTDKLIF. CDR3 in DNA: TGTGCCTGTGACACCGTTTTCCCTACTGGCCCTCACTCCTCTGGGGGATTAGTGGACACCGATAAACTCATCTTT.

Concerning this clone itself: This DNA's translation differs at residue 9 from TCRdb's protein, which comes from a much larger clone; a read error is likely, and the protein shown is translated from the DNA. The V call is TRDV2, the J call TRDJ1; weak D call: TRDD2 (5 bases). The CDR3 is made up of 18 amino acids. Germline lookup yields CDR1 GEAIGNYY and CDR2 EKD. The ends were cut back, 3 bases at V and 0 bases at J, with 22 bases in the middle. The CDR3 coding sequence is TGTGCCTGTGACTCCCTACCCGGGCACTGCATCTACACCGATAAACTCATCTTT. It encodes CACDSLPGHCIYTDKLIF.

About this clone itself: The protein held in TCRdb is that of a much larger clone and does not match this DNA's translation at residue 8, likely because of a read error; the protein shown is translated from the DNA. This chain joins TRDV2 and TRDJ3, with D unclear. TCRdb gives no J gene; it was assigned here by matching the DNA to germline. From germline, CDR1 is GEAIGNYY and CDR2 EKD. The CDR3 contains 13 residues. DNA of the CDR3: TGTGCCTGTGACACCTGGGACTCCCGACAGATGTTTTTC. Its protein is CACDTWDSRQMFF.

In this sample, this clone is medium-sized. The sample has other DNA sequences that encode this CDR3 too. The chain combines TRDV1 with TRDJ1; 10 bases match TRDD3. After removal of 0 bases from V and 0 bases from J, the junction contained 7 bases not matched to a gene. Germline V gene sequence: CDR1 TSWWSYY, CDR2 QGS. The CDR3 runs to 18 residues. CDR3 bases: TGTGCTCTTGGGGAACTAGAACTGGGGGATTTATACACCGATAAACTCATCTTT. It yields the protein CALGELELGDLYTDKLIF.

This clone appeared a few times. The protein TCRdb lists belongs to a much larger clone and differs from this DNA's translation at residue 6, which points to a read error; the protein shown is made from the DNA. The J gene is TRDJ1, the V gene TRDV1; D possibly corresponds to TRDD3 (8 bases). Germline V gene sequence: CDR1 TSWWSYY, CDR2 QGS. Trimming cost V 1 base and J 0 bases, with 27 bases left between them. This CDR3 has 21 residues. The CDR3 protein is CALGEPFPTLLGVKYTDKLIF. The CDR3 DNA is TGTGCTCTTGGGGAACCGTTTCCTACGTTACTGGGGGTCAAATACACCGATAAACTCATCTTT.

This clone was observed a few times. A read error is likely here: a far larger clone is one base away. Within the sample, other DNA sequences also encode this same CDR3. The CDR3 reads CALGEPSPGIKLIF. As DNA, the CDR3 is TGTGCTCTTGGGGAACCCTCCCCGGGGATCAAACTCATCTTT. The rearrangement joins TRDV1 to TRDJ1, with TRDD3 as a possible D gene (6 bases). The J gene comes from matching the DNA to germline here; TCRdb lacks it. This CDR3 comprises 14 residues. V lost 1 base and J lost 8, with 14 bases in between. Germline V gene lookup returns CDR1 TSWWSYY and CDR2 QGS.